This entry lists 32 T cell receptor beta chains sequenced from one sample in a study of blood T cell repertoires in COVID-19. Sequenced by immunoSEQ multiplex PCR; TCRdb stores in-frame clones only, minus some. The repertoire consists of 45,000 to 70,000 clones, with roughly 90% occurring once and the leading ten covering under 25%. Sample: peripheral blood. The receptors derive from a woman of 80 years or more with COVID-19, enrolled during active disease.

V and J are TRBV2 and TRBJ1-2, with D possibly TRBD1 on 5 matching bases. The V and J ends lost 2 bases and 7 bases respectively, with 11 bases between them. Germline loops: CDR1 SNHLY, CDR2 FYNNEI. The CDR3 spans 13 residues. The CDR3 reads CASSESGVGGYTF. The CDR3 DNA sequence: TGTGCCAGCAGTGAATCGGGGGTGGGTGGCTACACCTTC.

J is TRBJ1-5 and V is TRBV9, with TRBD1 matching 7 bases. This CDR3 is 16 amino acids long. V lost 0 bases to trimming and J lost 0 bases; unmatched junction nucleotides: 3. The germline CDR1 and CDR2 sequences are SGDLS and YYNGEE. The CDR3 DNA sequence: TGTGCCAGCAGCGTAGGACAGGGAGGTAGCAATCAGCCCCAGCATTTT. Residues: CASSVGQGGSNQPQHF. Together with reference TRBV9 and TRBJ1-5, the CDR3 gives the full variable domain: DSGVTQTPKHLITATGQRVTLRCSPRSGDLSVYWYQQSLDQGLQFLIQYYNGEERAKGNILERFSAQQFPDLHSELNLSSLELGDSALYFCASSVGQGGSNQPQHFGDGTRLSIL.

The rearrangement joins TRBV28 to TRBJ1-4; TRBD1 agrees at 9 bases. In germline, CDR1 is MDHEN, CDR2 SYDVKM. V was pared by 3 bases and J by 4 bases, with 6 bases of the junction left unmatched. The CDR3 extends over 16 amino acids. DNA of the CDR3: TGTGCCAGCAGTTTCCTACAGGGGGCGGGTAATGAAAAACTGTTTTTT. Translated: CASSFLQGAGNEKLFF.

The rearrangement links TRBV7-8 to TRBJ2-5; 10 bases align to TRBD2. The CDR3 sequence is 15 residues long. Germline V lookup: CDR1 SGHVS, CDR2 FQNEAQ. Losses at the gene ends were 2 bases for V and 5 bases for J; bases not matched to a gene: 5. The CDR3 DNA reads as TGTGCCAGCAGCTTAAAGGGTAGCGGGGGGGAGACCCAGTACTTC. This sequence encodes CASSLKGSGGETQYF.

DNA for the CDR3: TGTGCCAGCAGCGACAGGCTCGATCAGCCCCAGCATTTT. It codes for CASSDRLDQPQHF. The chain joins TRBV12-3 or TRBV12-4 to TRBJ1-5; D perhaps matches TRBD1 (6 bases). This CDR3 has 13 residues. V was shortened by 6 bases and J by 5 bases, with 11 bases between the two germline ends.

The chain combines TRBV24-1 with TRBJ2-7; possible D gene TRBD1, 6 bases. The CDR3 loop spans 13 amino acids. Germline assignment: CDR1 KGHDR and CDR2 SFDVKD. V was cut by 3 bases and J by 1 base, with 6 bases left in between. The CDR3 nucleotides read TGTGCCACCAGTGATGGACAGTCCTACGAGCAGTACTTC. Translated: CATSDGQSYEQYF.

The chain recombines TRBV3-1 (or the pseudogene TRBV3-2) with TRBJ1-1; maybe TRBD1 (5 bases). This CDR3 is built from 15 residues. V was shortened by 3 bases and J by 4 bases, with 15 bases between the two germline ends. Germline V gene lookup returns CDR1 LGHDT and CDR2 YNNKEL (reference sequence). The CDR3 protein is CASSQTVGGTTEAFF. In nucleotides, the CDR3 is TGTGCCAGCAGCCAGACCGTGGGAGGGACCACTGAAGCTTTCTTT.

The chain links TRBV3-1 (or the pseudogene TRBV3-2) to TRBJ1-1; 12 nucleotides match TRBD1. CDR1 and CDR2 (germline): LGHDT, YNNKEL (reference sequence). Trimming removed 2 bases from V and 1 base from J; junction bases left unmatched: 8. The CDR3 spans 18 residues. CDR3 region: CASSQPLGTGGGNTEAFF. The DNA of the CDR3 is TGTGCCAGCAGCCAACCCCTTGGGACAGGGGGCGGGAACACTGAAGCTTTCTTT.

The chain combines TRBV27 with TRBJ2-3; D perhaps matches TRBD1 (6 bases). Trimming removed 2 bases at V and 2 bases at J, with 17 bases between. CDR3 length equals 17 residues. CDR1 and CDR2 from the germline V gene are MNHEY and SMNVEV (reference sequence). The CDR3 bases are TGTGCCAGCAGTTTACTAGGGACACGAGATCTCACAGATACGCAGTATTTT. Translation gives CASSLLGTRDLTDTQYF.

The CDR3 loop is CASSEGQESEQYF. DNA of the CDR3: TGTGCCAGCAGCGAGGGACAGGAGAGCGAGCAGTACTTC. The V and J genes are TRBV9 and TRBJ2-7; 8 positions agree with TRBD1. The CDR3 loop spans 13 amino acids. The trim removed 3 bases at V and 6 bases at J, leaving 5 bases unmatched. Germline V CDR1 and CDR2: SGDLS, YYNGEE.

DNA of the CDR3: TGTGCCAGCAGTGAGGGGAGACCGGACCTCGAGCAGTACTTC. Protein: CASSEGRPDLEQYF. This chain joins TRBV2 and TRBJ2-7; TRBD2 might be the D (5 bases). V was shortened by 3 bases and J by 6 bases, with 15 bases between the two germline ends. This CDR3 has 14 residues. Germline values: CDR1 SNHLY, CDR2 FYNNEI.

The chain links TRBV5-4 to TRBJ2-5; 11 nucleotides agree with TRBD2. The ends lost 5 bases at V and 1 base at J; junction bases unmatched: 7. This CDR3 is 16 amino acids long. Germline assignment: CDR1 SGHNT and CDR2 YYREEE (reference sequence). Here the CDR3 DNA reads TGTGCCAGCAGGGCTGGTAGCGGGGGGGTCCAAGAGACCCAGTACTTC. Protein product: CASRAGSGGVQETQYF. Looking up the rest from reference TRBV5-4 and TRBJ2-5 gives the full variable domain: ETGVTQSPTHLIKTRGQQVTLRCSSQSGHNTVSWYQQALGQGPQFIFQYYREEENGRGNFPPRFSGLQFPNYSSELNVNALELDDSALYLCASRAGSGGVQETQYFGPGTRLLVL.

The V call is TRBV23-1, the J call TRBJ1-6; TRBD1 is a possible D gene (5 bases). TRBV23-1 is placed among ORFs of uncertain function. The ends were cut back, 0 bases at V and 0 bases at J, with 15 bases in the middle. The CDR3 loop spans 19 amino acids. The CDR3 loop is CASSQSGQGPLSYNSPLHF. CDR3 DNA: TGCGCCAGCAGTCAATCGGGGCAGGGCCCTCTCTCCTATAATTCACCCCTCCACTTT.

The chain carries TRBV6-5 and TRBJ1-1; 7 bases are a match to TRBD1. V shed 5 bases, J shed 1 base, and the junction held 4 bases outside the gene matches. CDR3 length equals 14 residues. Germline lookup yields CDR1 MNHEY and CDR2 SVGAGI. CDR3 in DNA: TGTGCCAGCAGTACGGACAGGAGGAACACTGAAGCTTTCTTT. Encoded protein: CASSTDRRNTEAFF.

The CDR3 loop reads CATSRGYNEQFF. The DNA for the CDR3 is TGTGCCACTTCGCGGGGATACAATGAGCAGTTCTTC. V usage is TRBV3-1 (or the pseudogene TRBV3-2) and J usage is TRBJ2-1; D may be TRBD2 (6 bases). The length of the CDR3 is 12 residues. Germline V CDR1 and CDR2: LGHDT, YNNKEL (reference sequence). The ends were cut back, 10 bases at V and 4 bases at J, with 11 bases in the middle.

This clone was counted a few times. The chain links TRBV7-9 to TRBJ2-2, with TRBD1 identical over 9 bases. Unmatched junction bases numbered 7, after V lost 5 bases and J lost 0 bases. The CDR3 loop spans 17 amino acids. Germline lookup yields CDR1 SEHNR and CDR2 FQNEAQ (reference sequence). CDR3 coding DNA: TGTGCCAGCAGCCGGGACAGGGTCACCACGAACACCGGGGAGCTGTTTTTT. Protein sequence: CASSRDRVTTNTGELFF.

The rearrangement links TRBV3-1 (or the pseudogene TRBV3-2) to TRBJ2-1, with D maybe TRBD2 (6 bases). CDR1 and CDR2 (germline): LGHDT, YNNKEL (reference sequence). Trimming removed 9 bases at V and 5 bases at J, with 11 bases between. The CDR3 is made up of 12 amino acids. The CDR3 is CASAGRHNEQFF. CDR3 in DNA: TGTGCCAGTGCAGGGAGGCACAATGAGCAGTTCTTC.

The chain has TRBV11-2 and TRBJ2-2; 7 bases align to TRBD2. The length of the CDR3 is 16 residues. V gave up 6 bases and J gave up 1 base; unmatched junction bases: 8. Germline V gives CDR1 SGHAT, CDR2 FQNNGV. In nucleotides, the CDR3 is TGTGCCAGCAGAGCCCGAGGCGGGGGGAACACCGGGGAGCTGTTTTTT. Translation: CASRARGGGNTGELFF.

This rearrangement joins TRBV5-6 to TRBJ1-6; 7 bases align to TRBD1. The germline CDR1 and CDR2 sequences are SGHDT and YYEEEE. The junction had 1 base not matched to a gene; V was cut back by 1 base and J by 6 bases. CDR3 length: 14 amino acids. The CDR3 is CASSLWDSNSPLHF. CDR3 DNA: TGTGCCAGCAGCTTGTGGGACAGTAATTCACCCCTCCACTTT.

This chain connects TRBV27 to TRBJ1-5; 7 nucleotides agree with TRBD1. With V trimmed by 3 bases and J by 3 bases, 5 bases remained unmatched. CDR1 is MNHEY, CDR2 SMNVEV, per germline (reference sequence). The CDR3 is made up of 15 amino acids. Written as DNA, the CDR3 is TGTGCCAGCAGTTTTCGACAGGGCCCCAATCAGCCCCAGCATTTT. It yields the protein CASSFRQGPNQPQHF.

This chain uses TRBV9 with TRBJ2-3; 13 bases map to TRBD2. The junction had 2 bases not matched to a gene; V was cut back by 3 bases and J by 1 base. The length of the CDR3 is 16 residues. The V gene's germline CDR1 is SGDLS and CDR2 YYNGEE. The CDR3 DNA is TGTGCCAGCAGCGGGACTAGCGGGGGACGCACAGATACGCAGTATTTT. Translated: CASSGTSGGRTDTQYF.

The V and J genes are TRBV20-1 and TRBJ2-1; TRBD2 aligns across 12 bases. From germline, CDR1 is DFQATT and CDR2 SNEGSKA (reference sequence). After removal of 3 bases from V and 7 bases from J, the junction contained 7 bases not matched to a gene. This CDR3 is 15 amino acids long. In nucleotides, the CDR3 is TGCAGTGCTAGTTCCCCTAGCGGGGGGGCTAATGAGCAGTTCTTC. Protein: CSASSPSGGANEQFF.

The V and J genes are TRBV6-5 and TRBJ2-5, with 9 positions matching TRBD2. Trimming at V came to 0 bases and at J to 2 bases, leaving 4 bases not matched to a gene. This CDR3 has 16 amino acids. From germline, CDR1 is MNHEY and CDR2 SVGAGI. CDR3 in DNA: TGTGCCAGCAGTTACTCGATGGCGGGGGGGCAAGAGACCCAGTACTTC. It yields the protein CASSYSMAGGQETQYF.

The rearrangement uses TRBV5-1 and TRBJ2-7; 8 nucleotides align to TRBD1. CDR3 size: 15 residues. V lost 0 bases to trimming and J lost 4 bases; unmatched junction nucleotides: 6. Germline CDR1 SGHRS, CDR2 YFSETQ. CDR3 DNA sequence: TGCGCCAGCAGCTTGGCCGGGGACAGGAGTTACGAGCAGTACTTC. Protein product: CASSLAGDRSYEQYF.

The chain carries TRBV6-5 and TRBJ2-7, with D maybe TRBD2 (5 bases). Germline CDR1 reads MNHEY; CDR2 reads SVGAGI. The V gene lost 6 bases and the J gene lost 7 bases, with 10 bases spanning the gap. The CDR3 sequence is 11 residues long. The DNA of the CDR3 is TGTGCCAGCAGCAGGACTGGAGAGCAGTACTTC. It encodes CASSRTGEQYF.

CDR3 region: CASSLEPATNTGELFF. DNA for the CDR3: TGCGCCAGCAGCTTGGAACCAGCGACGAACACCGGGGAGCTGTTTTTT. The chain employs TRBV5-1 and TRBJ2-2; D ambiguous. The length of the CDR3 is 16 residues. V shed 0 bases and J shed 0 bases, with 9 bases lying between them. CDR1 and CDR2 from the germline V gene are SGHRS and YFSETQ.

The V and J genes are TRBV6-2 or TRBV6-3 and TRBJ2-7; tentative D call: TRBD2 (5 bases). Trimming shortened V by 4 bases and J by 2 bases, and 12 bases separated the two germline ends. Germline V gene lookup returns CDR1 MNHEY and CDR2 SVGEGT. The CDR3 consists of 14 residues. CDR3 coding DNA: TGTGCCAGCAGTTTTGCCCCTAGCACCTACGAGCAGTACTTC. Amino acid sequence: CASSFAPSTYEQYF.

The chain combines TRBV4-2 with TRBJ2-2; 9 nucleotides line up with TRBD1. CDR1 and CDR2 (germline): LGHNA, YNFKEQ. The CDR3 sequence is 14 residues long. The V segment lost 4 bases and the J segment 3 bases; nucleotides outside the gene matches: 0. CDR3 bases: TGTGCCAGCAGCCGGGACAGGGACACCGGGGAGCTGTTTTTT. This encodes CASSRDRDTGELFF.

This chain uses TRBV2 with TRBJ1-6; possibly TRBD1 for D (5 bases). CDR1 SNHLY and CDR2 FYNNEI come from the germline V gene. This CDR3 is built from 13 residues. V lost 2 bases and J lost 10, with 9 bases in between. This CDR3 reads CASSETGSSPLHF. In DNA form, the CDR3 reads TGTGCCAGCAGTGAAACAGGTTCCTCACCCCTCCACTTT.

The chain carries TRBV7-2 and TRBJ2-7; 12 bases map to TRBD2. CDR3 length equals 14 residues. CDR1 SGHTA and CDR2 FQGNSA come from the germline V gene. Trimming removed 4 bases from V and 5 bases from J; junction bases left unmatched: 3. In nucleotides, the CDR3 is TGTGCCAGCAGCTCTAGCGGGGGGGCTAACGAGCAGTACTTC. Its translation: CASSSSGGANEQYF.

This chain uses TRBV24-1 with TRBJ1-2, with TRBD1 as a possible D gene (5 bases). V was shortened by 5 bases and J by 7 bases, with 22 bases between the two germline ends. Germline V gives CDR1 KGHDR, CDR2 SFDVKD. The CDR3 spans 16 residues. CDR3 amino acids: CATSAVGHRVSCGYTF. In DNA form, the CDR3 reads TGTGCCACCAGTGCCGTCGGACATAGGGTCTCTTGTGGCTACACCTTC.

The chain employs TRBV11-3 and TRBJ1-6; D may be TRBD1 (5 bases). Germline CDR1 reads SGHNT; CDR2 reads YENEEA. The CDR3 has 13 amino acids. Trimming left V 4 bases short and J 7 bases short, with 8 bases between. Here the CDR3 DNA reads TGTGCCAGCAGCTCCGGACAAAATTCACCCCTCCACTTT. The encoded protein is CASSSGQNSPLHF.